Below, one T cell receptor (beta chain) is given with its context. The V and J ends lost 5 bases and 2 bases respectively, with 14 bases between them. The CDR3 consists of 15 residues. Germline V gives CDR1 SGHTA, CDR2 FQGNSA. Original methodology: From reference gene primer amplification, estimates of nucleated cell counts were derived. Produced via immunoSEQ multiplex PCR; TCRdb's table is partial and in-frame only. The V and J calls and clone size were taken over from that table, and D and trimming were inferred from the DNA. The sample yields about 71,000 clones, 90% seen once. This entry comes from a study of blood T cell repertoires in COVID-19.

Sequencing was performed on peripheral blood. The V and J genes are TRBV7-2 and TRBJ2-3, with D perhaps matching TRBD2 (6 bases). This TCR came from a woman younger than 30 with acute or convalescent COVID-19. The CDR3 region is CASSPWRGNTDTQYF. The CDR3 DNA follows: TGTGCCAGCAGCCCATGGCGGGGTAACACAGATACGCAGTATTTT.